Ten or more counts support the clone carrying this TCR beta chain. Antigen: not known. Trimming stripped 1 base from V and 5 bases from J, with 11 bases between. This CDR3 comprises 15 residues. Germline assignment: CDR1 LGHDT and CDR2 YNNKEL (reference sequence). Unique molecular identifiers were affixed to single, distinct cDNA molecules. From the 5' RACE reads, TCRdb called clonotypes with MiXCR, one entry per CDR3 protein. The top ten hold about 32% of the sample, which has tens of thousands of distinct CDR3 sequences, around 5.8% seen once. This entry comes from a study of early T cells in non-severe SARS-CoV-2 infection. Study at large: Sequenced material consisted of bulk RNA (from unsorted whole blood), and chains were unpaired.

Findings and caveats of the study: The VDJdb matching leaned toward anti-spike CD8 responses and overlooked private and CD4 specificities.

This receptor was obtained from an adult who was a healthcare worker with PCR-confirmed SARS-CoV-2 infection or an uninfected control (not recorded which). Source: whole blood, taken at baseline. The chain combines TRBV3-1 with TRBJ1-4, with a possible D match to TRBD1 (6 bases). The CDR3 is CASSQVPGENEKLFF. Here the CDR3 DNA reads TGTGCCAGCAGCCAAGTTCCAGGGGAGAATGAAAAACTGTTTTTT.